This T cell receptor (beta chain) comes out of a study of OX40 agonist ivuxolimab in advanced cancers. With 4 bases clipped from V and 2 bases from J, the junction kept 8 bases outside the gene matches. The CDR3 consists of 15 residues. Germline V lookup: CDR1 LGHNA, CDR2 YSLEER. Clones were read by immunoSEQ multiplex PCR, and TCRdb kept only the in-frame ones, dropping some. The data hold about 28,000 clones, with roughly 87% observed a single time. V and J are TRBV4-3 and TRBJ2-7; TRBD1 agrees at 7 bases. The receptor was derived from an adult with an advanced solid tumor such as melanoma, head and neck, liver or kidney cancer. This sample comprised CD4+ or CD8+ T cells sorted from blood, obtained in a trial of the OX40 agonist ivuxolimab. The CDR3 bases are TGCGCCAGCAGCCTTGAGAGACAGGGTCCCTACGAGCAGTACTTC. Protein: CASSLERQGPYEQYF.